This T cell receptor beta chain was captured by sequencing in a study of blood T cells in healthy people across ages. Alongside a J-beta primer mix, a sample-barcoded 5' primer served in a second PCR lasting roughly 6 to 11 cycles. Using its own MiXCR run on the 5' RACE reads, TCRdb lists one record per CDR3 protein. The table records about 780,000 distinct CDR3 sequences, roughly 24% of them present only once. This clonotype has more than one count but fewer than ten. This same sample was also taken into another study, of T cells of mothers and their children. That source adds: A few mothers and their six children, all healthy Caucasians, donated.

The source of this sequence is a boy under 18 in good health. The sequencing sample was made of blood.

In DNA form, the CDR3 reads TGTGCCAGCAGCTTAATTGCTAGCCTCGGTGAGCAGTTCTTC. This encodes CASSLIASLGEQFF. V gene TRBV7-3 combines with J gene TRBJ2-5; the D gene is possibly TRBD2 (5 bases). The end of the DNA is better explained by TRBJ2-1, so the J call may be wrong. This CDR3 spans 14 amino acids. CDR1 and CDR2 (germline): SGHTA, FQGTGA.